This TCR beta chain was documented in a study of blood T cell repertoires in COVID-19. Generated by immunoSEQ multiplex PCR, the TCRdb table keeps only in-frame clones and is missing some. Among roughly 190,000 clones listed, 70% to 85% were seen once. CDR1 and CDR2 from the germline V gene are SNHLY and FYNNEI. The V gene lost 10 bases and the J gene lost 1 base, with 13 bases spanning the gap. This CDR3 has 14 amino acids. The genes are TRBV2 and TRBJ2-2; D is possibly TRBD2 (6 bases). Material for sequencing was PBMCs or T cells enriched from blood (not recorded which). The clonotype was recovered from a woman aged 30 to 39 who had recovered from COVID-19. The CDR3 bases are TGTGCCACCTCCGGGACTGAGAACACCGGGGAGCTGTTTTTT. It codes for CATSGTENTGELFF. Together with reference TRBV2 and TRBJ2-2, the CDR3 gives the full variable domain: EPEVTQTPSHQVTQMGQEVILRCVPISNHLYFYWYRQILGQKVEFLVSFYNNEISEKSEIFDDQFSVERPDGSNFTLKIRSTKLEDSAMYFCATSGTENTGELFFGEGSRLTVL.